This T cell receptor beta chain was found in a study of regulatory T cells in long-lasting Graves disease. Study-level points and caveats: Persistent Graves' patients showed less TCR diversity than newly diagnosed patients showed.

This clonotype was observed a few times. The antigen is undetermined. To make TCR beta libraries, researchers used iRepertoire HTBI primers and Arm-PCR of CDR3 regions. Via MiXCR, TCRdb re-called the multiplex PCR reads, giving one row per CDR3 protein. The sample has some 300,000 distinct CDR3 sequences; around 20% are singletons. Trimming at V came to 10 bases and at J to 2 bases, leaving 14 bases not matched to a gene. The CDR3 extends over 16 amino acids. Per germline, CDR1 MDHEN and CDR2 SYDVKM. Time point given: persistent/refractory GD, antithyroid drugs over 5 years with positive TRAb. PBMC RNA was the source of the TCR library. By American Thyroid Association guidelines, Graves' disease was diagnosed in the cohort. The authors drew patients from an endocrinology department in Xi'an, China.

The J gene is TRBJ2-3, the V gene TRBV28; 8 nucleotides agree with TRBD2. This TCR was recovered from a female donor with Graves disease. Sequencing was performed on peripheral blood mononuclear cells (PBMCs), taken when the disease was refractory, from a patient treated with antithyroid drugs. The CDR3 is CATQTEGGRFTDTQYF. CDR3 DNA: TGTGCCACCCAGACAGAGGGCGGGAGGTTCACAGATACGCAGTATTTT.